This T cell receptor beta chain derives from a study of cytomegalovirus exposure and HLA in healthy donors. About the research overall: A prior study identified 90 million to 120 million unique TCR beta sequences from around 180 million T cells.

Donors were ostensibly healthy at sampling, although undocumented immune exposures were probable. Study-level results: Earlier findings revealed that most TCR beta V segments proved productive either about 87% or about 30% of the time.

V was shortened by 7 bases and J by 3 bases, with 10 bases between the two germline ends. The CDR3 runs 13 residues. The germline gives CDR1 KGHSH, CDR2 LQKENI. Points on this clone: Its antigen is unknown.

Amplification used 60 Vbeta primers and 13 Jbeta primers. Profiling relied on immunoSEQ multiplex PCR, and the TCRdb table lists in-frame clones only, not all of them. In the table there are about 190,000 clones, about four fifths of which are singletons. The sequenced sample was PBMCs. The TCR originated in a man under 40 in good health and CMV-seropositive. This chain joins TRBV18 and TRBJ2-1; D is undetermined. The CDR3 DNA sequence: TGTGCCAGCTGTCCGTCCGTCTACAATGAGCAGTTCTTC. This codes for CASCPSVYNEQFF. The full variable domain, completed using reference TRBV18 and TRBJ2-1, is NAGVMQNPRHLVRRRGQEARLRCSPMKGHSHVYWYRQLPEEGLKFMVYLQKENIIDESGMPKERFSAEFPKEGPSILRIQQVVRGDSAAYFCASCPSVYNEQFFGPGTRLTVL.